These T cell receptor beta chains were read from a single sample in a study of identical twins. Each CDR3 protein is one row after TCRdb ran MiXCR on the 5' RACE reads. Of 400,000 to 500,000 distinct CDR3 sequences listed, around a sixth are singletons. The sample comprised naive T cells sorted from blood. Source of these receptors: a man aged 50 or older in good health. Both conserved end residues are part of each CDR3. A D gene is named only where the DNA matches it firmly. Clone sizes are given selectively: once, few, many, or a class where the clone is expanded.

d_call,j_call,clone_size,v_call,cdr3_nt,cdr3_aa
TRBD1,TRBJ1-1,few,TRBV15,TGTGCCACCAGCAGGGACAGGGCGGTGAACACTGAAGCTTTCTTT,CATSRDRAVNTEAFF
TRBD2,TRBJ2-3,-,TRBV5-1,TGCGCCAGCAGCTTGGCCCGGGGTTTGCTAGCGGGGATAACAGATACGCAGTATTTT,CASSLARGLLAGITDTQYF
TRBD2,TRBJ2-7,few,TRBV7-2,TGTGCCAGCAGCTTAGTTGGGGGAGGGCGAGAGCAGTACTTC,CASSLVGGGREQYF
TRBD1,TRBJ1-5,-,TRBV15,TGTGCCACCAGCAGAGGGGACAGTTACAATCAGCCCCAGCATTTT,CATSRGDSYNQPQHF
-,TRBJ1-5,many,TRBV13,TGTGCCAGCAGCTTAGGCGGGGGAGGTCAGCCCCAGCATTTT,CASSLGGGGQPQHF
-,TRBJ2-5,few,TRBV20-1,TGCAGTGCTAGACCGGGCAGACAAGAGACCCAGTACTTC,CSARPGRQETQYF
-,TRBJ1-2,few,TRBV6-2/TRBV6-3,TGTGCCAGCAGTAGGACAGAGATCTATGGCTACACCTTC,CASSRTEIYGYTF
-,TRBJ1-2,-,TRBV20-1,TGCAGTGCTAGATGGGAAGTACTGACGGCAGGCTACACCTTC,CSARWEVLTAGYTF
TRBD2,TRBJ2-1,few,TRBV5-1,TGCGCCAGCAGCTTGGCCCCACCGGGGGGAACCCCCTACAATGAGCAGTTCTTC,CASSLAPPGGTPYNEQFF
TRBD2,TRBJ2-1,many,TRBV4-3,TGCGCCAGCAGCCAAGATTTGCGGGGGGGCCTCAATGAGCAGTTCTTC,CASSQDLRGGLNEQFF